Below are 19 T cell receptor beta chains sequenced from a single sample in a study of PD-1 blockade in classical Hodgkin lymphoma. This table comes from immunoSEQ multiplex PCR, and its TCRdb copy is limited to in-frame clones, with some not included. The sample shows approximately 8,400 clones, about four fifths of them seen only once. Time point noted: cycle 4 day 1 (C4D1), after 5 to 7 weeks of nivolumab. Relapses following autologous stem cell transplantation were seen in all patients, with brentuximab vedotin exposure varying. By magnetic negative selection, CD8+ T cells were isolated from the thawed PBMCs. The sequences come from CD8+ T cells from blood, collected before the fourth cycle of nivolumab. The receptors were gathered from a human donor with classical Hodgkin lymphoma.

The rearrangement links TRBV13 to TRBJ2-1; no definite D call. The V end was cut by 5 bases, the J end by 10 bases, with 12 bases between. The CDR3 has 12 amino acids. Germline CDR1 is PRHDT and CDR2 is FYEKMQ (reference sequence). In DNA form, the CDR3 reads TGTGCCAGCAGCCCAAGAATAGACGAGCAGTTCTTC. This encodes CASSPRIDEQFF. Complete variable domain (other parts from reference TRBV13 and TRBJ2-1): AAGVIQSPRHLIKEKRETATLKCYPIPRHDTVYWYQQGPGQDPQFLISFYEKMQSDKGSIPDRFSAQQFSDYHSELNMSSLELGDSALYFCASSPRIDEQFFGPGTRLTVL.

The chain is built from TRBV19 and TRBJ2-1, with a tentative D call TRBD2 (5 bases). The CDR3 totals 14 residues. V lost 5 bases to trimming and J lost 8 bases, with 16 bases between them. The V gene's germline CDR1 is LNHDA and CDR2 SQIVND (reference sequence). CDR3 coding DNA: TGTGCCAGTAGTGCCGGGGTCTTTATTGATGAGCAGTTCTTC. It codes for CASSAGVFIDEQFF. Using reference TRBV19 and TRBJ2-1 for the parts outside the CDR3, the full variable domain is DGGITQSPKYLFRKEGQNVTLSCEQNLNHDAMYWYRQDPGQGLRLIYYSQIVNDFQKGDIAEGYSVSREKKESFPLTVTSAQKNPTAFYLCASSAGVFIDEQFFGPGTRLTVL.

This chain links TRBV30 with TRBJ2-3; 8 bases match TRBD2. From germline, CDR1 is GTSNPN and CDR2 SVGIG (reference sequence). The ends lost 0 bases at V and 0 bases at J; junction bases unmatched: 5. The CDR3 is made up of 16 amino acids. The CDR3 DNA is TGTGCCTGGAGTGTAGGGGCGGGGGGCAGCACAGATACGCAGTATTTT. This sequence encodes CAWSVGAGGSTDTQYF.

V and J are TRBV4-1 and TRBJ2-1, with 11 nucleotides matching TRBD2. V was clipped by 7 bases and J by 2 bases; unmatched bases: 7. The CDR3 length is 16 residues. Germline CDR1 reads MGHRA; CDR2 reads YSYEKL. The CDR3 loop reads CASTALAGGTYNEQFF. The CDR3 DNA sequence: TGCGCCAGCACCGCATTAGCGGGGGGGACCTACAATGAGCAGTTCTTC.

V usage is TRBV7-9 and J usage is TRBJ1-1, with 8 bases aligning to TRBD1. Unmatched junction bases numbered 4, after V lost 3 bases and J lost 10 bases. Germline V gene data show CDR1 as SEHNR and CDR2 as FQNEAQ (reference sequence). This CDR3 has 12 residues. The DNA for the CDR3 is TGTGCCAGCAGCTTCGACAGGGGAAGAGCTTTCTTT. Encoded protein: CASSFDRGRAFF.

The rearrangement links TRBV6-5 to TRBJ1-2, with D possibly matching TRBD1 (5 bases). This CDR3 has 13 residues. The ends were cut back, 3 bases at V and 6 bases at J, with 11 bases in the middle. Germline loops: CDR1 MNHEY, CDR2 SVGAGI. The CDR3: CASSYGGVDGYTF. The CDR3 DNA sequence: TGTGCCAGCAGTTATGGAGGGGTCGATGGCTACACCTTC.

The chain carries TRBV19 and TRBJ2-3, with unresolved D. The CDR3 is 14 residues long. Trimming removed 7 bases from V and 0 bases from J, with 11 bases in between. CDR1 and CDR2 (germline): LNHDA, SQIVND (reference sequence). The CDR3 DNA reads TGTGCCAGTACGCTAAAGTGGAGCACAGATACGCAGTATTTT. It specifies CASTLKWSTDTQYF.

The chain has TRBV19 and TRBJ1-2; a possible D gene is TRBD1 (5 bases). This CDR3 is built from 14 residues. The germline V and J ends were trimmed by 5 bases and 3 bases, with 13 bases remaining between them. Germline loops: CDR1 LNHDA, CDR2 SQIVND (reference sequence). CDR3 sequence reads: CASSLFVQDYGYTF. CDR3 sequence (DNA): TGTGCCAGTAGTCTCTTCGTACAGGACTATGGCTACACCTTC.

The chain has TRBV28 and TRBJ2-7, with 8 bases matching TRBD1. V was clipped by 3 bases and J by 2 bases; unmatched bases: 6. CDR1 and CDR2 from the germline V gene are MDHEN and SYDVKM. CDR3 length: 15 amino acids. The CDR3 loop reads CASSFRPGGPYEQYF. The CDR3 DNA follows: TGTGCCAGCAGTTTCAGGCCAGGGGGCCCCTACGAGCAGTACTTC.

The sample holds a few counts of this clone. V and J are TRBV30 and TRBJ1-5, with a tentative D call TRBD1 (5 bases). The CDR3 length is 15 residues. Germline V CDR1 and CDR2: GTSNPN, SVGIG (reference sequence). V lost 2 bases and J lost 4, with 15 bases in between. The CDR3 is CAWSPLGRGNQPQHF. CDR3 in DNA: TGTGCCTGGAGTCCGCTCGGGAGGGGAAATCAGCCCCAGCATTTT.

CDR3 amino acids: CASSPGGDLTEAFF. Here the CDR3 DNA reads TGTGCCAGCAGCCCCGGCGGGGACCTCACTGAAGCTTTCTTT. The V gene is TRBV7-9, the J gene TRBJ1-1, with D possibly matching TRBD1 (5 bases). The CDR3 is made up of 14 amino acids. The V and J ends lost 5 bases and 4 bases respectively, with 14 bases between them. Per the germline V gene, CDR1 is SEHNR and CDR2 is FQNEAQ (reference sequence).

The chain recombines TRBV6-1 with TRBJ2-3; D might be TRBD2 (6 bases). V was shortened by 10 bases and J by 3 bases, with 20 bases between the two germline ends. This CDR3 region has 15 residues. Germline loops: CDR1 MNHNS, CDR2 SASEGT. CDR3 DNA sequence: TGTGCCACCCGAGACTGGGGGGTGGTGACAGATACGCAGTATTTT. This sequence encodes CATRDWGVVTDTQYF.

V usage is TRBV10-1 and J usage is TRBJ1-6; TRBD1 agrees at 7 bases. Germline-derived CDR1 and CDR2 are WNHNN and SYGVQD (reference sequence). CDR3 size: 13 residues. After removal of 8 bases from V and 7 bases from J, the junction contained 5 bases not matched to a gene. The CDR3 sequence is CASRDSLNSPLHF. In DNA, the CDR3 is TGCGCCAGCCGGGACAGCTTAAATTCACCCCTCCACTTT.

The V call is TRBV7-6, the J call TRBJ2-7; tentatively, D is TRBD1 (5 bases). This CDR3 region has 15 residues. Between the trimmed V and J ends, which lost 5 bases and 5 bases, there was a span of 19 bases. Germline lookup yields CDR1 SGHVS and CDR2 FNYEAQ. This CDR3 reads CASSPRVLMGHEQYF. The CDR3 region has the DNA TGTGCCAGCAGCCCCCGAGTGTTAATGGGGCACGAGCAGTACTTC.

The CDR3 reads CSVTTGEGTDTQYF. The CDR3 DNA reads as TGCAGCGTCACCACGGGGGAGGGCACAGATACGCAGTATTTT. The chain employs TRBV29-1 and TRBJ2-3, with D perhaps TRBD2 (6 bases). CDR1 and CDR2 (germline): SQVTM, ANQGSEA. CDR3 length equals 14 residues. V gave up 6 bases and J gave up 1 base, with 14 bases separating them.

The chain has TRBV6-1 and TRBJ2-7, with 9 bases that match TRBD1. The CDR3 sequence is 14 residues long. V lost 6 bases and J lost 2; bases outside the gene matches: 5. Germline assignment: CDR1 MNHNS and CDR2 SASEGT. The CDR3 here is CASRATGGPYEQYF. The DNA for the CDR3 is TGTGCCAGCAGGGCGACAGGGGGGCCCTACGAGCAGTACTTC.

The V and J genes are TRBV6-4 and TRBJ2-1; TRBD2 matches 12 bases. Germline V CDR1 and CDR2: MRHNA, SNTAGT. CDR3 length: 14 amino acids. Trimming removed 4 bases from V and 6 bases from J; junction bases left unmatched: 1. The chain's CDR3 is CASSASGGANEQFF. The CDR3 region has the DNA TGTGCCAGCAGTGCTAGCGGGGGGGCCAATGAGCAGTTCTTC.

In DNA, the CDR3 is TGTGCCAGCAGCCCAGGGGATGGACAGTCAGTTGACACTGAAGCTTTCTTT. This encodes CASSPGDGQSVDTEAFF. This rearrangement joins TRBV7-3 to TRBJ1-1; D might be TRBD1 (6 bases). Trimming shortened V by 5 bases and J by 3 bases, and 22 bases separated the two germline ends. The CDR3 totals 17 residues. Germline V CDR1 and CDR2: SGHTA, FQGTGA.

The chain is built from TRBV11-2 and TRBJ2-1; TRBD1 matches at 12 bases. Germline V lookup: CDR1 SGHAT, CDR2 FQNNGV. With 4 bases clipped from V and 3 bases from J, the junction kept 1 base outside the gene matches. This CDR3 region has 15 residues. CDR3 DNA: TGTGCCAGCAGCTGGGACAGGGGGCTCTACAATGAGCAGTTCTTC. Amino acids: CASSWDRGLYNEQFF.